One sample yielded the 7 T cell receptor beta chains listed below, sequenced in a study of CD8+ T cells in alopecia areata. Treatment in this sample: oral pan-JAK inhibitor, 5-10 mg twice daily. cDNA serving as the sequencing template came from extracted, reverse transcribed RNA. Repertoires were generated with immunoSEQ multiplex PCR, while TCRdb's copy carries only in-frame clones and drops some. The table has approximately 210,000 clones, 55% to 70% seen once. Source: CD4+ T cells sorted from blood, taken at week 4, from a patient treated with tofacitinib. All receptors come from a human donor with alopecia areata.

The chain links TRBV10-2 to TRBJ2-3; no definite D call. The ends were cut back, 11 bases at V and 4 bases at J, with 13 bases in the middle. Germline assignment: CDR1 WSHSY and CDR2 SAAADI. The CDR3 is 12 amino acids. For the CDR3, the DNA is TGCGCCCCCACGGTAGGTCCAGATACGCAGTATTTT. Translating gives CAPTVGPDTQYF.

The genes are TRBV6-6 and TRBJ1-5; 7 bases agree with TRBD1. V lost 5 bases, J lost 3 bases, and 1 base stayed unmatched. This CDR3 spans 13 amino acids. CDR1 MNHNY and CDR2 SVGAGI come from the germline V gene (reference sequence). As DNA, the CDR3 is TGTGCCAGCAGTACAGGGGCCAATCAGCCCCAGCATTTT. It encodes CASSTGANQPQHF.

The chain has TRBV5-4 and TRBJ2-5, with a tentative D call TRBD2 (6 bases). The ends were cut back, 4 bases at V and 2 bases at J, with 9 bases in the middle. Looked up from germline, CDR1 is SGHNT and CDR2 is YYREEE (reference sequence). The CDR3 totals 13 residues. The CDR3: CASSTGVQETQYF. The CDR3 coding sequence is TGTGCCAGCAGCACGGGGGTTCAAGAGACCCAGTACTTC.

The V call is TRBV7-9, the J call TRBJ2-6; D possibly corresponds to TRBD1 (6 bases). V dropped 5 bases and J dropped 12 bases, with 17 bases sitting between them. This CDR3 is built from 14 residues. Germline-derived CDR1 and CDR2 are SEHNR and FQNEAQ (reference sequence). CDR3 amino acids: CASSPLTGFSVLTF. As DNA, the CDR3 is TGTGCCAGCAGCCCACTTACAGGGTTTAGCGTCCTGACTTTC.

The gene calls are TRBV5-1 and TRBJ2-7; D may be TRBD1 (6 bases). CDR1 and CDR2 from the germline V gene are SGHRS and YFSETQ. The CDR3 runs to 13 residues. V was pared by 0 bases and J by 5 bases, with 9 bases between. The CDR3 DNA reads as TGCGCCAGCAGCTTGGGGCAGGGGAACGAGCAGTACTTC. It specifies CASSLGQGNEQYF.

This sequence joins TRBV29-1 and TRBJ1-2, with D hard to call. CDR1 and CDR2 from the germline V gene are SQVTM and ANQGSEA. CDR3 length equals 14 residues. V was clipped by 8 bases and J by 2 bases, with 18 bases between them. CDR3 loop: CSTLSDTVNYGYTF. CDR3 DNA: TGCAGCACTCTTTCCGACACCGTCAACTATGGCTACACCTTC.

With respect to this clone: This specimen includes other DNA sequences encoding the same CDR3. The V and J genes are TRBV30 and TRBJ1-3; unclear D gene. Per germline, CDR1 GTSNPN and CDR2 SVGIG (reference sequence). The CDR3 sequence is 12 residues long. Trimming left V 4 bases short and J 0 bases short, with 4 bases between. CDR3 DNA sequence: TGTGCCTGGACGGGCTCTGGAAACACCATATATTTT. It is translated as CAWTGSGNTIYF. Filled out from reference TRBV30 and TRBJ1-3, the complete variable domain reads SQTIHQWPATLVQPVGSPLSLECTVEGTSNPNLYWYRQAAGRGLQLLFYSVGIGQISSEVPQNLSASRPQDRQFILSSKKLLLSDSGFYLCAWTGSGNTIYFGEGSWLTVV.